The clone carrying this T cell receptor beta chain was picked up one time. Per the original data handling: Nucleated cell number was recorded as an estimate derived from reference gene primer amplification. Sequenced by immunoSEQ multiplex PCR; TCRdb stores in-frame clones only, minus some. Clone size and the V and J calls come from that table; the DNA yielded D and trimming. The sample has 250,000 to 300,000 clones, 75% to 90% seen once. The germline V gene has CDR1 GTSNPN and CDR2 SVGIG (reference sequence). V was clipped by 0 bases and J by 6 bases, with 8 bases between them. The CDR3 covers 12 residues. This specimen belongs to a study of blood T cell repertoires in COVID-19.

This TCR was recovered from a man aged 55 to 70 who had recovered from COVID-19. V is TRBV30 and J is TRBJ1-1; D is ambiguous. Sequenced material: peripheral blood. CDR3 DNA: TGTGCCTGGAGTGTCCCCAATTCTGAAGCTTTCTTT. It yields the protein CAWSVPNSEAFF.